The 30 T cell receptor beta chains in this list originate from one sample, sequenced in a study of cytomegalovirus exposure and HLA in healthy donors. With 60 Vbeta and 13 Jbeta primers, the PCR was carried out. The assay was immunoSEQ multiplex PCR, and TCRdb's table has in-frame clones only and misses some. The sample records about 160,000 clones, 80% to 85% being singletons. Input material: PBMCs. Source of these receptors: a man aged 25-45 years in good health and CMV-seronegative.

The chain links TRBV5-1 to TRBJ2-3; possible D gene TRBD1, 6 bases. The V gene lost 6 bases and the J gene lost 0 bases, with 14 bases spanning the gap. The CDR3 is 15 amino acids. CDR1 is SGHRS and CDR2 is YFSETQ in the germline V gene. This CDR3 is CASTEQGPSTDTQYF. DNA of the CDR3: TGCGCCAGCACCGAACAGGGACCCAGCACAGATACGCAGTATTTT. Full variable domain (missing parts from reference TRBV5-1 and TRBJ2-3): KAGVTQTPRYLIKTRGQQVTLSCSPISGHRSVSWYQQTPGQGLQFLFEYFSETQRNKGNFPGRFSGRQFSNSRSEMNVSTLELGDSALYLCASTEQGPSTDTQYFGPGTRLTVL.

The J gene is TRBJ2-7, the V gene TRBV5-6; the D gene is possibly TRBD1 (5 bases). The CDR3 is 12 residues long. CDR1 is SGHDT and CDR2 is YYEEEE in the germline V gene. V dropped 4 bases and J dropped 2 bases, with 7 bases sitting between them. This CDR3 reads CASSTGAYEQYF. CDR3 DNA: TGTGCCAGCAGCACAGGAGCCTACGAGCAGTACTTC.

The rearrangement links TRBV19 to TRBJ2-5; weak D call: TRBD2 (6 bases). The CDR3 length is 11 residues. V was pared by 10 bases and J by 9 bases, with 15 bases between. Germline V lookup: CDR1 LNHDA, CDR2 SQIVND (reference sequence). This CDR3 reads CATGGKGPQYF. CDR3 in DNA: TGTGCCACCGGAGGGAAAGGGCCCCAGTACTTC. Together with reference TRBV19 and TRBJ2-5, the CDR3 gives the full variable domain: DGGITQSPKYLFRKEGQNVTLSCEQNLNHDAMYWYRQDPGQGLRLIYYSQIVNDFQKGDIAEGYSVSREKKESFPLTVTSAQKNPTAFYLCATGGKGPQYFGPGTRLLVL.

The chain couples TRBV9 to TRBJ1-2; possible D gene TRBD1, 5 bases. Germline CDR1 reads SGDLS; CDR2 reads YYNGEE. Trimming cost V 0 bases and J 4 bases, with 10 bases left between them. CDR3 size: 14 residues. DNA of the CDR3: TGTGCCAGCAGCGTAGGTGACAGTAGCTATGGCTACACCTTC. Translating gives CASSVGDSSYGYTF.

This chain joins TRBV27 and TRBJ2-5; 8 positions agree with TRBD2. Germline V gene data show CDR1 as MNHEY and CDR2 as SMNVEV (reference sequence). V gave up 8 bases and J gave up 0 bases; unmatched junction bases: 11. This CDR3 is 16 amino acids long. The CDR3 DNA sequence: TGTGCCAGCCGGTCCGGGGGGGTGAGGTACCAAGAGACCCAGTACTTC. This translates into CASRSGGVRYQETQYF.

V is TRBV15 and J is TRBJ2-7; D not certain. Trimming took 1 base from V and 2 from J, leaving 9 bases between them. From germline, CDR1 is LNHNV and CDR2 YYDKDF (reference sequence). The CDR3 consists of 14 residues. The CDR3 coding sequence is TGTGCCACCAGCAGAGTACGAGAGGCCTACGAGCAGTACTTC. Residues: CATSRVREAYEQYF.

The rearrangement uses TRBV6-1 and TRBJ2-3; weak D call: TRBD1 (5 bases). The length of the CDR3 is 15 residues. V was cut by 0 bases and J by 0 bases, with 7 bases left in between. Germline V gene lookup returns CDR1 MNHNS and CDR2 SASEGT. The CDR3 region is CASSEAGASTDTQYF. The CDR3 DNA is TGTGCCAGCAGTGAAGCTGGGGCAAGCACAGATACGCAGTATTTT.

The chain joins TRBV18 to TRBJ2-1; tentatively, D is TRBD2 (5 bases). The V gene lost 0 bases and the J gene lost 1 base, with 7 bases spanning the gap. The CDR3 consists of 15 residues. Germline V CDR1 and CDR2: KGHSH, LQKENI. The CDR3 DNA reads TGTGCCAGCTCACCACCAGGACTTTCCTACAATGAGCAGTTCTTC. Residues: CASSPPGLSYNEQFF. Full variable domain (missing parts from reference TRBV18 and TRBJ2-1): NAGVMQNPRHLVRRRGQEARLRCSPMKGHSHVYWYRQLPEEGLKFMVYLQKENIIDESGMPKERFSAEFPKEGPSILRIQQVVRGDSAAYFCASSPPGLSYNEQFFGPGTRLTVL.

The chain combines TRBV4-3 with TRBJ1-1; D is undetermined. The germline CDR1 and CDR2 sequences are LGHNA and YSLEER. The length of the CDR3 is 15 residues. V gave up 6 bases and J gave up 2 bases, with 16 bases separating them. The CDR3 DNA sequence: TGCGCCAGCAGGACCTCGGGAGGGCCTAACACTGAAGCTTTCTTT. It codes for CASRTSGGPNTEAFF.

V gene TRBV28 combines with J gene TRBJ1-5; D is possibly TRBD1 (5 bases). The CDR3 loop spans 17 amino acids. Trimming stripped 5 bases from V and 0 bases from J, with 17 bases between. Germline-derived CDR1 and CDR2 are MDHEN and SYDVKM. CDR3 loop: CASSHTRTSLSNQPQHF. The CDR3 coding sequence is TGTGCCAGCAGTCATACTCGGACATCCCTTAGCAATCAGCCCCAGCATTTT.

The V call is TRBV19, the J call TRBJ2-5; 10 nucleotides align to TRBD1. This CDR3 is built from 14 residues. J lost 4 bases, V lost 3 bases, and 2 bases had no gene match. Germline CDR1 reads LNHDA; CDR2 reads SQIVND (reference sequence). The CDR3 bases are TGTGCCAGTAGTATCGACAGGGGGCTAGAGACCCAGTACTTC. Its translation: CASSIDRGLETQYF.

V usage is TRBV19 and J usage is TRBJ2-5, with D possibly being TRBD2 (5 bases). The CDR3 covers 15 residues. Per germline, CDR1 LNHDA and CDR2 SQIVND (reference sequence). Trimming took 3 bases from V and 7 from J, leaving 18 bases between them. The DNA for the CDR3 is TGTGCCAGTAGTATCCAGACCGGGGTTGGGAGGACCCAGTACTTC. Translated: CASSIQTGVGRTQYF.

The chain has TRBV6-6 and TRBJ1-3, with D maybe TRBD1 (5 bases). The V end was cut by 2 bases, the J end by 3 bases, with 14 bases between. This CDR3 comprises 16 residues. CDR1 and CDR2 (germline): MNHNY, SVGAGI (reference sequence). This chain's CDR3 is CASSYNRPRDGNTIYF. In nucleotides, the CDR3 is TGTGCCAGCAGTTACAACCGACCCAGGGATGGAAACACCATATATTTT.

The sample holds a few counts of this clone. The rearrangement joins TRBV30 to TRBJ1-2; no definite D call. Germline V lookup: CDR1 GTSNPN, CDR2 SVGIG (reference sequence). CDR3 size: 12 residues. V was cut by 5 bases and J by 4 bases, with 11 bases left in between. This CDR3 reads CAWDHRGYGYTF. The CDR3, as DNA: TGTGCCTGGGACCATAGAGGCTATGGCTACACCTTC.

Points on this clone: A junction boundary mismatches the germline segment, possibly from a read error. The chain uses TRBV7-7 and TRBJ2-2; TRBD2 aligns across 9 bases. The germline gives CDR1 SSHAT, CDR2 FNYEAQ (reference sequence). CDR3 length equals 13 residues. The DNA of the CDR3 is TGTGCTAGCAGCCACGCGGGGGGGAGGGAGCTGTTTTTT. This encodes CASSHAGGRELFF.

CDR3 residues: CASSVSTILSYNEQFF. For the CDR3, the DNA is TGTGCCAGCAGCGTCTCCACAATCCTCTCCTACAATGAGCAGTTCTTC. The chain has TRBV5-6 and TRBJ2-1; no reliable D call. V was clipped by 4 bases and J by 0 bases, with 14 bases between them. Germline assignment: CDR1 SGHDT and CDR2 YYEEEE. The CDR3 extends over 16 amino acids. Using reference TRBV5-6 and TRBJ2-1 for the parts outside the CDR3, the full variable domain is DAGVTQSPTHLIKTRGQQVTLRCSPKSGHDTVSWYQQALGQGPQFIFQYYEEEERQRGNFPDRFSGHQFPNYSSELNVNALLLGDSALYLCASSVSTILSYNEQFFGPGTRLTVL.

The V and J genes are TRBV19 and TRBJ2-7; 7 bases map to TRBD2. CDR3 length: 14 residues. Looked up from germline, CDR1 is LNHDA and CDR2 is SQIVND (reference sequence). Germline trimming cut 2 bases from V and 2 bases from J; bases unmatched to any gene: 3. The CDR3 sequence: CASSITSATYEQYF. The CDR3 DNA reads TGTGCCAGTAGTATAACTAGCGCAACCTACGAGCAGTACTTC.

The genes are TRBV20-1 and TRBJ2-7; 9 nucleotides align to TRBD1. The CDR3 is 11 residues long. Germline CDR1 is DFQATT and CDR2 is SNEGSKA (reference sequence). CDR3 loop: CRGQGSYEQYF. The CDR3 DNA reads TGCAGGGGACAGGGATCCTACGAGCAGTACTTC.

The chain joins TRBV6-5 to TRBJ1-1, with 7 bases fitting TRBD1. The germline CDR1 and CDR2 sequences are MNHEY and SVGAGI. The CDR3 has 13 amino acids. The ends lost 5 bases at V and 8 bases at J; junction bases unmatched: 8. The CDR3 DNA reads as TGTGCCAGCAGTCAACCTGGGACAGCCGAAGCTTTCTTT. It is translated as CASSQPGTAEAFF.

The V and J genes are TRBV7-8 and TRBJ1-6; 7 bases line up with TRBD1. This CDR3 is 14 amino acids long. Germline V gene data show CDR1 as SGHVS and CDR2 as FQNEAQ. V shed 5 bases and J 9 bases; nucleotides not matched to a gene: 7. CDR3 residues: CASSLRQGVSPLHF. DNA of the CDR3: TGTGCCAGCAGCCTGCGACAGGGCGTTTCACCCCTCCACTTT.

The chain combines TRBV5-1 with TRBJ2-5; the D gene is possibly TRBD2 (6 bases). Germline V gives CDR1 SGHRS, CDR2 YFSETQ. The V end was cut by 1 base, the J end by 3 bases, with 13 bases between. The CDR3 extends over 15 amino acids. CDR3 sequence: CASSLTMGLKETQYF. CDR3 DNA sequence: TGCGCCAGCAGCTTGACCATGGGACTCAAAGAGACCCAGTACTTC.

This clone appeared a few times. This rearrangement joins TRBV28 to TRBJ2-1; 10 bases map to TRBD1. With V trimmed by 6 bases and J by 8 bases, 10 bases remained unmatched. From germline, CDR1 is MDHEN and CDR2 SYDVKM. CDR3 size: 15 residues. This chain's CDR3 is CASRLTGTGDDEQFF. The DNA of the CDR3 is TGTGCCAGCAGGCTCACCGGGACAGGGGACGATGAGCAGTTCTTC.

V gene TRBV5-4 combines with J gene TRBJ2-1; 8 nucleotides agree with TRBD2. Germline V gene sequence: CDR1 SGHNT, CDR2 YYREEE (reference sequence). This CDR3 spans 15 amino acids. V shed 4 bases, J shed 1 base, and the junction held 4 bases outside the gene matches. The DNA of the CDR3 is TGTGCCAGCAGCAAGGGACTAGAGTCCTACAATGAGCAGTTCTTC. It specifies CASSKGLESYNEQFF.

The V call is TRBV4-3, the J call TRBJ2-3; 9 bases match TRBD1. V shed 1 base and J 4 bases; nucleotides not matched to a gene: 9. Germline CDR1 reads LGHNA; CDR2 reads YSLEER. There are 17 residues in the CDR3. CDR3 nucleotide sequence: TGCGCCAGCAGCCAAGTCCCCGGACAGGGGTTGGCAGATACGCAGTATTTT. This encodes CASSQVPGQGLADTQYF.

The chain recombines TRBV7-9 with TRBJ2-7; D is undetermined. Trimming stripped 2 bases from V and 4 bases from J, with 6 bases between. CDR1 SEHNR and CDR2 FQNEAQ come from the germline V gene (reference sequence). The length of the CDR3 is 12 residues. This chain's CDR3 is CASSLLGYEQYF. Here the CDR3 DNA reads TGTGCCAGCAGCTTACTCGGGTACGAGCAGTACTTC.

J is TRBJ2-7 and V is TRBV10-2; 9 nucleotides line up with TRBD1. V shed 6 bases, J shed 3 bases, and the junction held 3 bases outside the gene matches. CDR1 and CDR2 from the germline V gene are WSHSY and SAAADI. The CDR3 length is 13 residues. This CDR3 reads CASRDRGIYEQYF. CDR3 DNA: TGCGCCAGCAGGGACAGGGGTATCTACGAGCAGTACTTC.

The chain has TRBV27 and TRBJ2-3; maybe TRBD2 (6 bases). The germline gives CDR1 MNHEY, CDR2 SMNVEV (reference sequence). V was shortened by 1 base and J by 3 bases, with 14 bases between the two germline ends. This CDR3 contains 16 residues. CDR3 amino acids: CASSLWRGLGTDTQYF. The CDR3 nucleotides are TGTGCCAGCAGTTTATGGCGGGGTTTAGGGACAGATACGCAGTATTTT.

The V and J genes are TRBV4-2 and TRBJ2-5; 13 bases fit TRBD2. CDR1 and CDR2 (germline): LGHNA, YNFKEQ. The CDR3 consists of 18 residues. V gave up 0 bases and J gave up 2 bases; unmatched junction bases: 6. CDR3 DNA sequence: TGTGCCAGCAGCCAAGAACGAGGGACTAGCGGGGAACAAGAGACCCAGTACTTC. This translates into CASSQERGTSGEQETQYF.

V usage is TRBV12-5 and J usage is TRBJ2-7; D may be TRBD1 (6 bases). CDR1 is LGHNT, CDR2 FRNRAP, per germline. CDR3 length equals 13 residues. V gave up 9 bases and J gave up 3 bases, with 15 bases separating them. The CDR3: CASINWDNYEQYF. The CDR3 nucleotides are TGTGCTAGCATCAATTGGGACAACTACGAGCAGTACTTC.

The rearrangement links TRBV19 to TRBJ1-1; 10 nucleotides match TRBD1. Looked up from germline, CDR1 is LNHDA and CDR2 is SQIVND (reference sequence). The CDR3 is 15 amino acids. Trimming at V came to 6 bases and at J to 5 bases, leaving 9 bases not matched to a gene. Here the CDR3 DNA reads TGTGCCAGTAGATACACCGGGACAGGGGAGACTGAAGCTTTCTTT. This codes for CASRYTGTGETEAFF.